This TCR beta chain originates from a study of T cells after posttransplantation cyclophosphamide. The CDR3 contains 11 residues. Germline V lookup: CDR1 PRHDT, CDR2 FYEKMQ (reference sequence). The J segment lost 15 bases and the V segment lost 5 bases, leaving 6 bases of the junction unmatched. Broader study findings: Skin or GI-infiltrating T cells shared few TRB sequences with blood. After PTCy, TRB diversity resembled that of CNI/methotrexate controls. Later blood repertoires were often dominated by clones from the donor CD8+ memory compartment.

Clones were read by immunoSEQ multiplex PCR, and TCRdb kept only the in-frame ones, dropping some. The profile covers 4,500 to 5,000 clones, with approximately 86% appearing a single time and around 18% taken by the ten largest. A marrow graft followed busulfan-fludarabine conditioning, with cyclophosphamide on days +3 and +4. With regard to this clone: The antigen is unknown.

The sample was PBMCs, taken 86 days after allogeneic stem cell transplant with posttransplant cyclophosphamide. V is TRBV13 and J is TRBJ2-1; 8 bases line up with TRBD1. This TCR came from a male patient in his fifties who received an allogeneic stem cell transplant from an unrelated donor, was CMV-positive, and had acute GVHD only. Some T cells may be transferred from the graft donor. The CDR3: CASSGDRGLFF. Here the CDR3 DNA reads TGTGCCAGCAGCGGCGACAGGGGCCTGTTCTTC.